This T cell receptor (beta chain) derives from a study of immune evolution from preneoplasia to lung adenocarcinoma. This clone was counted a single time. The antigen remains undetermined. Germline CDR1 SGHRS, CDR2 YFSETQ. The CDR3 has 15 residues. The V gene end was trimmed by 3 bases and the J gene end by 4 bases; junction bases not matched to a gene: 7. Findings of the study overall: From normal lung to invasive adenocarcinoma, top clone frequencies appeared to decrease.

Method: immunoSEQ multiplex PCR; TCRdb's copy keeps in-frame clones and lacks some. The sample has several thousand clones; 75% to 90% are singletons. Patient tissue came from resections in Japan or China, 2014–2017. Sequencing was done on a sample of FFPE invasive lung adenocarcinoma tissue. The V call is TRBV5-1, the J call TRBJ1-3, with 7 bases that match TRBD1. The receptor's source is a person aged 50-70 years with lung adenocarcinoma. The CDR3 bases are TGCGCCAGCAGCTCTACAGGGGCGTCGGGAAACACCATATATTTT. Translation gives CASSSTGASGNTIYF.